One sample yielded the 19 T cell receptor beta chains listed below, sequenced in a study of cytomegalovirus exposure and HLA in healthy donors. PCR involved 60 Vbeta and 13 Jbeta primers. TCRdb's table, derived via immunoSEQ multiplex PCR, lists solely in-frame clones and lacks some. The sample has around 250,000 clones, 81% seen once. What was sequenced was PBMCs. Every receptor here comes from a woman aged 55-70 years in good health and CMV-seropositive.

The chain links TRBV6-5 to TRBJ2-7, with a weak D call TRBD2 (5 bases). The CDR3 extends over 16 amino acids. Trimming cost V 2 bases and J 2 bases, with 16 bases left between them. Germline V gives CDR1 MNHEY, CDR2 SVGAGI. The chain's CDR3 is CASSYVAPEETYEQYF. In nucleotides, the CDR3 is TGTGCCAGCAGTTACGTAGCGCCCGAAGAAACCTACGAGCAGTACTTC.

The chain recombines TRBV2 with TRBJ1-2, with D uncertain. CDR3 length equals 12 residues. Trimming left V 2 bases short and J 8 bases short, with 9 bases between. Germline CDR1 and CDR2: SNHLY and FYNNEI. The CDR3 sequence is CASSEYGSGYTF. The CDR3 DNA is TGTGCCAGCAGTGAATATGGGAGCGGCTACACCTTC.

This clone has just one count. This chain joins TRBV5-1 and TRBJ2-3; TRBD2 agrees at 14 bases. The CDR3 loop spans 18 amino acids. Looked up from germline, CDR1 is SGHRS and CDR2 is YFSETQ. V lost 3 bases to trimming and J lost 4 bases; unmatched junction nucleotides: 10. CDR3 sequence: CASSYTGTSGSGADTQYF. CDR3 in DNA: TGCGCCAGCAGCTATACCGGGACTAGCGGGAGTGGGGCAGATACGCAGTATTTT.

The V and J genes are TRBV5-1 and TRBJ2-3; D perhaps matches TRBD2 (6 bases). Germline V lookup: CDR1 SGHRS, CDR2 YFSETQ. The CDR3 has 15 amino acids. V lost 0 bases and J lost 2, with 10 bases in between. The CDR3 DNA reads TGCGCCAGCAGCTTGGTTAGCGGCCACACAGATACGCAGTATTTT. This translates into CASSLVSGHTDTQYF.

This clone came up a few times. The chain is built from TRBV6-5 and TRBJ2-5, with TRBD2 matching over 10 bases. CDR3 length: 13 residues. With V trimmed by 6 bases and J by 7 bases, 5 bases remained unmatched. Germline V gives CDR1 MNHEY, CDR2 SVGAGI. CDR3 protein: CASRAGGQGTQYF. CDR3 sequence (DNA): TGTGCCAGCAGAGCGGGAGGGCAGGGGACCCAGTACTTC.

This clone has just one count. This sequence joins TRBV30 and TRBJ1-3; 10 bases match TRBD1. The length of the CDR3 is 13 residues. The junction had 4 bases not matched to a gene; V was cut back by 7 bases and J by 4 bases. Germline V CDR1 and CDR2: GTSNPN, SVGIG (reference sequence). The CDR3 DNA sequence: TGTGCCTATTCGACAGGGGGCGGAAACACCATATATTTT. Its translation: CAYSTGGGNTIYF.

The chain employs TRBV5-4 and TRBJ2-1, with D maybe TRBD2 (6 bases). Germline V gene sequence: CDR1 SGHNT, CDR2 YYREEE (reference sequence). The CDR3 has 16 residues. V shed 6 bases and J shed 0 bases, with 16 bases lying between them. CDR3 sequence (DNA): TGTGCCAGCACTACGTCAGTAGCGGTCTCCTACAATGAGCAGTTCTTC. Encoded protein: CASTTSVAVSYNEQFF. The full variable domain, in which reference TRBV5-4 and TRBJ2-1 provide the parts outside the CDR3, is ETGVTQSPTHLIKTRGQQVTLRCSSQSGHNTVSWYQQALGQGPQFIFQYYREEENGRGNFPPRFSGLQFPNYSSELNVNALELDDSALYLCASTTSVAVSYNEQFFGPGTRLTVL.

The V and J genes are TRBV6-1 and TRBJ1-4, with 8 nucleotides matching TRBD1. CDR3 length equals 13 residues. CDR1 MNHNS and CDR2 SASEGT come from the germline V gene. Germline trimming cut 7 bases from V and 3 bases from J; bases unmatched to any gene: 1. The CDR3 is CASNRGANEKLFF. The CDR3 DNA reads as TGTGCCAGCAACAGGGGGGCTAATGAAAAACTGTTTTTT.

The V and J genes are TRBV28 and TRBJ1-5, with 7 bases fitting TRBD1. This CDR3 contains 17 residues. J gave up 0 bases and V 5 bases, and 10 bases lay outside the gene matches. In germline, CDR1 is MDHEN, CDR2 SYDVKM. CDR3 region: CASSPSGQAISNQPQHF. CDR3 bases: TGTGCCAGCAGTCCCTCAGGACAGGCGATTAGCAATCAGCCCCAGCATTTT.

A word on this clone: An end of the junction differs from the germline gene, which may be a read error. The chain joins TRBV7-9 to TRBJ2-1; 10 nucleotides line up with TRBD2. The CDR3 length is 15 residues. Germline-derived CDR1 and CDR2 are SEHNR and FQNEAQ (reference sequence). The CDR3 sequence is CSSSPSGLASSEQFF. The CDR3 DNA follows: TGTTCCAGCAGTCCCTCGGGACTAGCGTCATCTGAGCAGTTCTTC.

The chain carries TRBV28 and TRBJ1-5, with D possibly being TRBD1 (5 bases). Germline-derived CDR1 and CDR2 are MDHEN and SYDVKM. This CDR3 has 14 amino acids. The V end was cut by 2 bases, the J end by 2 bases, with 7 bases between. The CDR3 bases are TGTGCCAGCAGTTTAGGGGGGGGCAATCAGCCCCAGCATTTT. This encodes CASSLGGGNQPQHF.

This chain connects TRBV7-9 to TRBJ2-1; no clear D gene. Germline assignment: CDR1 SEHNR and CDR2 FQNEAQ (reference sequence). V dropped 2 bases and J dropped 0 bases, with 8 bases sitting between them. This CDR3 has 15 amino acids. CDR3 region: CASSLRPSSYNEQFF. Here the CDR3 DNA reads TGTGCCAGCAGCTTACGGCCTAGCTCCTACAATGAGCAGTTCTTC. Filled out from reference TRBV7-9 and TRBJ2-1, the complete variable domain reads DTGVSQNPRHKITKRGQNVTFRCDPISEHNRLYWYRQTLGQGPEFLTYFQNEAQLEKSRLLSDRFSAERPKGSFSTLEIQRTEQGDSAMYLCASSLRPSSYNEQFFGPGTRLTVL.

The V and J genes are TRBV10-1 and TRBJ2-3, with D possibly TRBD1 on 5 matching bases. The CDR3 consists of 13 residues. Trimming stripped 3 bases from V and 1 base from J, with 5 bases between. Per the germline V gene, CDR1 is WNHNN and CDR2 is SYGVQD (reference sequence). CDR3 loop: CASSEGGTDTQYF. The CDR3, as DNA: TGCGCCAGCAGTGAAGGGGGCACAGATACGCAGTATTTT.

CDR3 sequence (DNA): TGTGCCAGCAGGAGCCCTTTCTATGGCTACACCTTC. Its translation: CASRSPFYGYTF. The gene calls are TRBV28 and TRBJ1-2, with D unresolved. There are 12 residues in the CDR3. V shed 6 bases and J shed 4 bases, with 9 bases lying between them. The V gene's germline CDR1 is MDHEN and CDR2 SYDVKM.

This sequence joins TRBV7-3 and TRBJ2-1; 8 positions match TRBD2. The CDR3 runs 16 residues. The junction had 5 bases not matched to a gene; V was cut back by 0 bases and J by 4 bases. Germline lookup yields CDR1 SGHTA and CDR2 FQGTGA. The CDR3 here is CASSLTPGLGYNEQFF. The CDR3 region has the DNA TGTGCCAGCAGCTTAACTCCGGGACTAGGGTACAATGAGCAGTTCTTC.

CDR3 bases: TGTGCCAGCAGCCAATGGCGGGCCGGCGAGCAGTACTTC. This sequence encodes CASSQWRAGEQYF. V usage is TRBV14 and J usage is TRBJ2-7; maybe TRBD2 (5 bases). This CDR3 is 13 amino acids long. Germline loops: CDR1 SGHDN, CDR2 FVKESK. With 2 bases removed from V and 6 bases from J, the gap between germline ends came to 11 bases.

The chain recombines TRBV18 with TRBJ2-3; 7 bases agree with TRBD2. The CDR3 is 14 amino acids. Per the germline V gene, CDR1 is KGHSH and CDR2 is LQKENI. Trimming at V came to 4 bases and at J to 6 bases, leaving 7 bases not matched to a gene. CDR3 in amino acids: CASSRTSQVDTQYF. In DNA, the CDR3 is TGTGCCAGCTCACGGACTAGTCAGGTCGATACGCAGTATTTT.

The chain links TRBV15 to TRBJ2-2; D is ambiguous. Trimming left V 0 bases short and J 5 bases short, with 13 bases between. Germline V gives CDR1 LNHNV, CDR2 YYDKDF (reference sequence). CDR3 length: 16 residues. The chain's CDR3 is CATSRDSPKTTGELFF. The CDR3 nucleotides are TGTGCCACCAGCAGAGATTCCCCTAAAACGACCGGGGAGCTGTTTTTT.

This clone was seen a handful of times. This chain joins TRBV6-5 and TRBJ1-1; 7 nucleotides agree with TRBD1. With V trimmed by 6 bases and J by 2 bases, 6 bases remained unmatched. Germline V gene data show CDR1 as MNHEY and CDR2 as SVGAGI. The CDR3 has 14 residues. CDR3 sequence reads: CASRSTGINTEAFF. In DNA, the CDR3 is TGTGCCAGCAGGTCGACAGGGATAAACACTGAAGCTTTCTTT.